This TCR beta chain was sequenced in a study of PD-1 blockade in classical Hodgkin lymphoma. All patients relapsed after autologous stem cell transplantation, and brentuximab vedotin exposure varied. Patients reached a best response of complete response, partial response or progressive disease. Data came from immunoSEQ multiplex PCR; TCRdb stores just in-frame clones and leaves some out. The sample contains tens of thousands of clones, around 80% of which appear only once. Concerning this clone: Its target is not known.

CDR1 is SGHNT, CDR2 YENEEA, per germline. The CDR3 extends over 16 amino acids. Trimming took 5 bases from V and 0 from J, leaving 15 bases between them. Whole-study findings and limits: By C4D1 there was a significant rise in CD4+ TCR diversity but not in CD8+ TCR diversity. Repertoire differences lack defined causes, possibly disease activity or prior therapy. Lower baseline TCR diversity marked trial partial responders and progressors.

This TCR was sampled from a human donor with classical Hodgkin lymphoma. Sequencing used peripheral blood mononuclear cells (PBMCs), obtained before the second cycle of nivolumab. The chain links TRBV11-3 to TRBJ2-3; D remains unclear. CDR3 DNA: TGTGCCAGCAGCCTGGTTGCGATCGGGAGCACAGATACGCAGTATTTT. It encodes CASSLVAIGSTDTQYF. The variable domain in full, completed from reference TRBV11-3 and TRBJ2-3, reads EAGVVQSPRYKIIEKKQPVAFWCNPISGHNTLYWYLQNLGQGPELLIRYENEEAVDDSQLPKDRFSAERLKGVDSTLKIQPAELGDSAVYLCASSLVAIGSTDTQYFGPGTRLTVL.